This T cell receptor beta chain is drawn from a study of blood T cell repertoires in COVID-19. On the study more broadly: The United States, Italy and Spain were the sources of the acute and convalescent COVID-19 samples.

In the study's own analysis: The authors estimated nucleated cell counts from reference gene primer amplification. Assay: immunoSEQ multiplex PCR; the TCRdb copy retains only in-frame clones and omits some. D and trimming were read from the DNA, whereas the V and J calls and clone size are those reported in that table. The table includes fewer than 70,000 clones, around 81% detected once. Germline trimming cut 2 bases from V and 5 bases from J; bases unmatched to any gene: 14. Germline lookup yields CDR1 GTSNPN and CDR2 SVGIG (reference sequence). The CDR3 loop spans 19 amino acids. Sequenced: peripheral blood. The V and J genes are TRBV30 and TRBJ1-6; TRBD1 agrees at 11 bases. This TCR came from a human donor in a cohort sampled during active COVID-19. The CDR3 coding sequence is TGTGCCTGGAGTCCCCTCCGGACAGGGGGCGTCGGTCATAATTCACCCCTCCACTTT. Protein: CAWSPLRTGGVGHNSPLHF. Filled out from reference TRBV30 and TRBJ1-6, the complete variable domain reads SQTIHQWPATLVQPVGSPLSLECTVEGTSNPNLYWYRQAAGRGLQLLFYSVGIGQISSEVPQNLSASRPQDRQFILSSKKLLLSDSGFYLCAWSPLRTGGVGHNSPLHFGNGTRLTVT.